This passage covers 3 T cell receptor beta chains from one sample sequenced in a study of control samples from healthy donors and cancer patients. Libraries were prepared by immunoSEQ multiplex PCR; TCRdb keeps only in-frame clonotypes and omits some of them. This table holds about 160,000 clones, around 94% found once. Material for sequencing was PBMCs. The origin of the receptors is a man between 60 and 75 years old with colorectal cancer.

The chain uses TRBV5-1 and TRBJ1-1; D is undetermined. This CDR3 spans 14 amino acids. Germline CDR1 SGHRS, CDR2 YFSETQ. Trimming cost V 6 bases and J 1 base, with 13 bases left between them. The CDR3 bases are TGCGCCAGCACCCCGAACACTCAGAACACTGAAGCTTTCTTT. Its translation is CASTPNTQNTEAFF.

The chain has TRBV6-5 and TRBJ1-5; the match to TRBD1 covers 7 bases. The CDR3 consists of 15 residues. The V gene's germline CDR1 is MNHEY and CDR2 SVGAGI. Unmatched junction bases numbered 10, after V lost 9 bases and J lost 2 bases. The DNA of the CDR3 is TGTGCCAGTGCATACAGGGGAGTCGGCAATCAGCCCCAGCATTTT. It translates to CASAYRGVGNQPQHF.

The V gene is TRBV27, the J gene TRBJ2-1; D remains unclear. This CDR3 region has 11 residues. Germline assignment: CDR1 MNHEY and CDR2 SMNVEV (reference sequence). V dropped 6 bases and J dropped 4 bases, with 4 bases sitting between them. CDR3 residues: CASSQYNEQFF. DNA for the CDR3: TGTGCCAGCAGCCAATACAATGAGCAGTTCTTC.